This T cell receptor beta chain was sequenced during a study of T cells in Graves' hyperthyroidism and ophthalmopathy. This CDR3 has 13 amino acids. CDR1 SGHTA and CDR2 FQGTGA come from the germline V gene. Trimming removed 5 bases from V and 2 bases from J, with 9 bases in between. TCR beta CDR3 regions were amplified from RNA transcripts. Using the HTBI primer set, a first-round RT-PCR was run on the TCR CDR3. TCRdb redid the calling of the multiplex PCR reads with MiXCR, one entry per CDR3 protein. The table includes a few hundred thousand distinct CDR3 sequences, approximately 14% detected once. The V call is TRBV7-3, the J call TRBJ1-1; D gene unclear. The TCR was taken from a woman in her forties with Graves' hyperthyroidism that later progressed to Graves' ophthalmopathy. The sequencing sample was made of blood. CDR3 amino acids: CASSVQQNTEAFF. The CDR3 DNA sequence: TGTGCCAGCAGCGTACAGCAAAACACTGAAGCTTTCTTT.